Reported below is one T cell receptor (beta chain). The data originate from a study of blood T cell repertoires in COVID-19. About the study: The cDNA or gDNA used as material had been derived from T cells, B-cell-depleted T cells, or PBMCs.

Original processing methods: It was from reference gene primer amplification that nucleated cell counts were estimated. The assay was immunoSEQ multiplex PCR, and TCRdb's table has in-frame clones only and misses some. From that table come the V and J calls and clone size; the DNA was used to work out D and trimming. The sample shows approximately 210,000 clones, around 82% of them seen only once. The CDR3 has 15 amino acids. V was pared by 2 bases and J by 7 bases, with 6 bases of the junction left unmatched. Germline CDR1 reads GTSNPN; CDR2 reads SVGIG (reference sequence). This TCR was recovered from a woman aged 40 to 49 with active or convalescent COVID-19. What was sequenced was peripheral blood. This chain uses TRBV30 with TRBJ1-5; TRBD1 matches 12 bases. This chain's CDR3 is CAWSPGTGGAQPQHF. The DNA for the CDR3 is TGTGCCTGGAGTCCCGGGACAGGGGGCGCCCAGCCCCAGCATTTT. The variable domain in full, completed from reference TRBV30 and TRBJ1-5, reads SQTIHQWPATLVQPVGSPLSLECTVEGTSNPNLYWYRQAAGRGLQLLFYSVGIGQISSEVPQNLSASRPQDRQFILSSKKLLLSDSGFYLCAWSPGTGGAQPQHFGDGTRLSIL.